This T cell receptor (beta chain) stems from a study of early T cells in non-severe SARS-CoV-2 infection. In the study overall: Bulk RNA taken from unsorted whole blood was sequenced, leaving chains unpaired. General study points: Matches to VDJdb favored anti-spike CD8 responses and missed private and CD4 specificities.

This clonotype was picked up one time. What it binds is unknown. This CDR3 is 14 amino acids long. Germline V gene data show CDR1 as LGHDT and CDR2 as YNNKEL (reference sequence). Trimming took 0 bases from V and 8 from J, leaving 13 bases between them. One entry per CDR3 protein results from TCRdb running MiXCR on the 5' RACE reads. The data show over 35,000 distinct CDR3 sequences, about 6% seen once. J is TRBJ1-2 and V is TRBV3-1; D not certain. Sequencing used whole blood, obtained at baseline. This clonotype originated in an adult who was a healthcare worker with PCR-confirmed SARS-CoV-2 infection or an uninfected control (not recorded which). CDR3 protein: CASSQEAVLRGYTF. The CDR3 nucleotides are TGTGCCAGCAGCCAAGAGGCTGTCTTACGGGGCTACACCTTC.